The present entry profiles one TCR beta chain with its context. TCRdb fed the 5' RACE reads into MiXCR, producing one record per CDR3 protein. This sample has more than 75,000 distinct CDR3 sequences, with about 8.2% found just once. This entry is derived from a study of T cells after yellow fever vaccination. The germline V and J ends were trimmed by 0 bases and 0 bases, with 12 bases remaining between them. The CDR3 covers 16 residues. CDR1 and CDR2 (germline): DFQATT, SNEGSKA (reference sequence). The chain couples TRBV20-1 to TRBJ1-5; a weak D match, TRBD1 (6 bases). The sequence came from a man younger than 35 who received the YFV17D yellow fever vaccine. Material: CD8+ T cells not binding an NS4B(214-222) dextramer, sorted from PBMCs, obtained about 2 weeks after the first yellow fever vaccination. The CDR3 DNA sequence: TGCAGTGCTAGAGATAGGGGGAGTGATAGCAATCAGCCCCAGCATTTT. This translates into CSARDRGSDSNQPQHF.